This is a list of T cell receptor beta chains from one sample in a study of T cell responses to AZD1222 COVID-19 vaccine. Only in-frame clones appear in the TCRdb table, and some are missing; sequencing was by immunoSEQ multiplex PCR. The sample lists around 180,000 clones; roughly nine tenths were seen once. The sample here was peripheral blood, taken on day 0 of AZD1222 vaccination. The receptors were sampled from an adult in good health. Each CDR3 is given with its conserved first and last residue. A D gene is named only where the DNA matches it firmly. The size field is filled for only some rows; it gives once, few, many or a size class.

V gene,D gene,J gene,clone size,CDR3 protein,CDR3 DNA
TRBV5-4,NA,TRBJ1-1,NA,CATAEDSMNTEAFF,TGTGCCACCGCCGAGGATTCCATGAACACTGAAGCTTTCTTT
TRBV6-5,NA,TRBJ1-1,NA,CASSPTRDTEAFF,TGTGCCAGCTCCCCAACCCGGGACACTGAAGCTTTCTTT
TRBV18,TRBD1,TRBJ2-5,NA,CASSQGTGRGETQYF,TGTGCCAGCTCCCAAGGGACAGGGCGCGGAGAGACCCAGTACTTC
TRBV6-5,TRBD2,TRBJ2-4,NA,CASRNWGGREDIQYF,TGTGCCAGCAGAAACTGGGGGGGGAGAGAGGACATTCAGTACTTC
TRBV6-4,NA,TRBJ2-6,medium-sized,CASSDSGANVLTF,TGTGCCAGCAGTGACTCTGGGGCCAACGTCCTGACTTTC
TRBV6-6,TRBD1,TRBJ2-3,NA,CASSYPGTGSTDTQYF,TGTGCCAGCAGTTACCCCGGGACAGGGAGCACAGATACGCAGTATTTT
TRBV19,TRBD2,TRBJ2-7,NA,CASSMGTGLAYEQYF,TGTGCCAGTAGTATGGGGACGGGACTAGCGTACGAGCAGTACTTC
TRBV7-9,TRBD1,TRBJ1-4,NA,CASSLQGQGNEKLFF,TGTGCCAGCAGCCTACAGGGACAGGGCAATGAAAAACTGTTTTTT
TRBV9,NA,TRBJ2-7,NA,CASSVAGRGSYEQYF,TGTGCCAGCAGCGTAGCCGGTAGAGGCTCCTACGAGCAGTACTTC
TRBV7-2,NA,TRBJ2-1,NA,CASSYSGGIHNEQFF,TGTGCCAGCAGCTATAGTGGGGGGATCCACAATGAGCAGTTCTTC
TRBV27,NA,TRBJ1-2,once,CASSLAGHYYGYTF,TGTGCCAGCAGTTTAGCAGGGCACTACTATGGCTACACCTTC
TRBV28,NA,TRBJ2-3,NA,CASSFGSTDTQYF,TGTGCCAGCAGTTTTGGGAGCACAGATACGCAGTATTTT
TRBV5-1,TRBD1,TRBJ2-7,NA,CASTLQGTDEQYF,TGCGCCAGCACCTTGCAGGGGACAGACGAGCAGTACTTC